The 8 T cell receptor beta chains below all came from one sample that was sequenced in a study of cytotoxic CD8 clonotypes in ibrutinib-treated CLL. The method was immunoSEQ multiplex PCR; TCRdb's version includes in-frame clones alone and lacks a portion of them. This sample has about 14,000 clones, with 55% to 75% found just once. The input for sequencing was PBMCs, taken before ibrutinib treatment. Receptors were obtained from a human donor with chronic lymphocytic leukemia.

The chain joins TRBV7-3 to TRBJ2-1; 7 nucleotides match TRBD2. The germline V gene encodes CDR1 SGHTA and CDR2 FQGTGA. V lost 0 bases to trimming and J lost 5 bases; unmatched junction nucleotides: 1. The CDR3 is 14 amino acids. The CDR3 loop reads CASSLTGGDNEQFF. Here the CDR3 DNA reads TGTGCCAGCAGCTTAACGGGAGGGGACAATGAGCAGTTCTTC.

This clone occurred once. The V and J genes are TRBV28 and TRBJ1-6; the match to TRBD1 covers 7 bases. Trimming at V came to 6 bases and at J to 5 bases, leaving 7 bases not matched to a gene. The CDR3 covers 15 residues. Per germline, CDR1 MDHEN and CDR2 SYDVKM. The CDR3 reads CASSPGDSNNSPLHF. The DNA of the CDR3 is TGTGCCAGCAGCCCTGGGGACAGCAATAATTCACCCCTCCACTTT. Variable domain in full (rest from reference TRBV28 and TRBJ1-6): DVKVTQSSRYLVKRTGEKVFLECVQDMDHENMFWYRQDPGLGLRLIYFSYDVKMKEKGDIPEGYSVSREKKERFSLILESASTNQTSMYLCASSPGDSNNSPLHFGNGTRLTVT.

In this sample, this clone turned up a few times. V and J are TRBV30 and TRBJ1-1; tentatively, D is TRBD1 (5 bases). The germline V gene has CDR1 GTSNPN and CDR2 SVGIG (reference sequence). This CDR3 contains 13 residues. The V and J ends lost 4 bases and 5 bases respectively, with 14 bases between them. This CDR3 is CAWTRDRGTEAFF. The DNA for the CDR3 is TGTGCCTGGACCAGGGATAGAGGGACTGAAGCTTTCTTT.

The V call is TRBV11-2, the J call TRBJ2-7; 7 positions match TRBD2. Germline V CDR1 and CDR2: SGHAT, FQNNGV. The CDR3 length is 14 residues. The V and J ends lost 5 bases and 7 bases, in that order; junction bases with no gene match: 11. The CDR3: CASSLGREYREQYF. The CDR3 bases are TGTGCCAGCAGCCTCGGGCGGGAGTATCGTGAGCAGTACTTC. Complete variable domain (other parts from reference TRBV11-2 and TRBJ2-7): EAGVAQSPRYKIIEKRQSVAFWCNPISGHATLYWYQQILGQGPKLLIQFQNNGVVDDSQLPKDRFSAERLKGVDSTLKIQPAKLEDSAVYLCASSLGREYREQYFGPGTRLTVT.

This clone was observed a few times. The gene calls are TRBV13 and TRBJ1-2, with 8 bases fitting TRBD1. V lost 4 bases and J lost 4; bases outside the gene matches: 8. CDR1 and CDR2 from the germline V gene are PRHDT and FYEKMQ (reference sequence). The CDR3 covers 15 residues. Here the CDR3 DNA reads TGTGCCAGCAGCTCCCTGCAACAGGGGGTCTATGGCTACACCTTC. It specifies CASSSLQQGVYGYTF.

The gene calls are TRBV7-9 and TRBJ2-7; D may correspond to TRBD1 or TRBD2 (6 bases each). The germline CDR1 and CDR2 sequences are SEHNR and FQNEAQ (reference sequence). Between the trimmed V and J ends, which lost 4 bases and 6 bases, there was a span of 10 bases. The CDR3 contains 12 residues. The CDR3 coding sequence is TGTGCCAGCAGCTCCGGGGGCCCCGAGCAGTACTTC. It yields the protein CASSSGGPEQYF.

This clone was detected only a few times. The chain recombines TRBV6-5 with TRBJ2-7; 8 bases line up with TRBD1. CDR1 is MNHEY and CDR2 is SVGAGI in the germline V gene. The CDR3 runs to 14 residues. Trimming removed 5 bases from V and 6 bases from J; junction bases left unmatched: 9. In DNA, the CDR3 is TGTGCCAGCAGTCGGACAGGGTCCTCCGGCGAGCAGTACTTC. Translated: CASSRTGSSGEQYF.

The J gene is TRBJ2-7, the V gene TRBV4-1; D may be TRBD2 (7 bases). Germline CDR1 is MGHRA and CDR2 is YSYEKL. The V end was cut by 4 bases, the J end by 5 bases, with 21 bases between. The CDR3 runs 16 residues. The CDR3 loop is CASSRGLGGARDEQYF. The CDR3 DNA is TGCGCCAGCAGCCGAGGGTTGGGGGGGGCCCGGGACGAGCAGTACTTC.